The T cell receptor (beta chain) described here comes from a study of blood T cell repertoires in COVID-19. Study-level information: Samples of COVID-19 (acute and convalescent) were obtained from the United States, Italy and Spain.

Assay used: immunoSEQ multiplex PCR; TCRdb lists only in-frame clones, some missing. The sample includes about 87,000 clones, roughly 86% of them seen just once. The sample comprised peripheral blood. The clonotype originates from a human donor in a cohort sampled during active COVID-19.

The CDR3 nucleotides read TGTGCCAGCAGCCCCTCTCGGGGGGCGAAGAACACTGAAGCTTTCTTT. Translation: CASSPSRGAKNTEAFF. The V and J genes are TRBV6-6 and TRBJ1-1; the D gene is possibly TRBD1 (6 bases). Trimming left V 6 bases short and J 1 base short, with 18 bases between. The germline CDR1 and CDR2 sequences are MNHNY and SVGAGI (reference sequence). There are 16 residues in the CDR3.